This TCR beta chain was documented in a study of radiation and T cells in renal cell carcinoma. The V and J ends lost 2 bases and 0 bases respectively, with 14 bases between them. Germline V gene sequence: CDR1 SGHVS, CDR2 FQNEAQ. The CDR3 contains 17 residues. Time point reported: blood 2 weeks post-SBRT. As to treatment: 15 Gy SBRT to primary tumor, nephrectomy 4 weeks later. Note on this clone: The antigen is not known.

Measured with immunoSEQ multiplex PCR; TCRdb has only the in-frame clones, and not every one. The profile shows some 75,000 clones, roughly 82% of them singletons. Notes on the study in general: No pretreatment tumor biopsies were available for baseline clonotypes. In blood, top tumor clones expanded by 2 weeks, shrinking by 4.

The input for sequencing was blood, taken from a patient whose treatment included radiotherapy and nephrectomy. The clonotype comes from a man aged 55 to 70 with renal cell carcinoma. The rearrangement joins TRBV7-8 to TRBJ1-5, with D unclear. CDR3 coding DNA: TGTGCCAGCAGCTTATTAAGGGATGCGTATAGCAATCAGCCCCAGCATTTT. It yields the protein CASSLLRDAYSNQPQHF.